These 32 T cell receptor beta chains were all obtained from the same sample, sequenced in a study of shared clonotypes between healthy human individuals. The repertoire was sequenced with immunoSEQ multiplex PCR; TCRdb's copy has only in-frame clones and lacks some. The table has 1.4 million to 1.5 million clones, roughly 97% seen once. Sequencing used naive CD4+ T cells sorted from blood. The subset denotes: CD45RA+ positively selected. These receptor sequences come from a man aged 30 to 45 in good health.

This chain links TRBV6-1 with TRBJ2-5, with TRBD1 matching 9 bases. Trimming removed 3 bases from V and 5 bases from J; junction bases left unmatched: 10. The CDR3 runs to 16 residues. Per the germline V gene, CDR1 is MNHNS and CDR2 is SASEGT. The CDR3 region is CASSEAYPGQGETQYF. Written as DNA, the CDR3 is TGTGCCAGCAGTGAGGCATATCCGGGACAGGGCGAGACCCAGTACTTC.

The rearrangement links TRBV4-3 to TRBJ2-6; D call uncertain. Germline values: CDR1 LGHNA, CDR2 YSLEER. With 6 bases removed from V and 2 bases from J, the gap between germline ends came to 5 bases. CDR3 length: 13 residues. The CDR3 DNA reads TGCGCCAGCAGAAGAGCTGGGGCCAACGTCCTGACTTTC. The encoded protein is CASRRAGANVLTF.

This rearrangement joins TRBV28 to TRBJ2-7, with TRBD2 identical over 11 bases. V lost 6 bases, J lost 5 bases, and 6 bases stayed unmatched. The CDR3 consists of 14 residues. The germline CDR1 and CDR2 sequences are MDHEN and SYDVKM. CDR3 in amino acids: CASRDTSGRNEQYF. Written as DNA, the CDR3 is TGTGCCAGCAGGGACACTAGCGGGAGAAACGAGCAGTACTTC.

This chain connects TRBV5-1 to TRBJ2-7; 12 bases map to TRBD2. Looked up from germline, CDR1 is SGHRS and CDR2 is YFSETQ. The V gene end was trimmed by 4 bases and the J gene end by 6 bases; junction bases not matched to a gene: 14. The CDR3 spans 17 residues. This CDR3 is CASSPASTSGRAVEQYF. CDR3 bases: TGCGCCAGCAGCCCGGCCTCGACTAGCGGGAGAGCGGTCGAGCAGTACTTC.

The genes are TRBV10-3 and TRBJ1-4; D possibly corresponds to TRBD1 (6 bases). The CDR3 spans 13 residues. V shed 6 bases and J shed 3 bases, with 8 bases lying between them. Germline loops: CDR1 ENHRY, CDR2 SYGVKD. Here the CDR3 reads CAIREGANEKLFF. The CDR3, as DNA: TGTGCCATCAGGGAGGGGGCTAATGAAAAACTGTTTTTT.

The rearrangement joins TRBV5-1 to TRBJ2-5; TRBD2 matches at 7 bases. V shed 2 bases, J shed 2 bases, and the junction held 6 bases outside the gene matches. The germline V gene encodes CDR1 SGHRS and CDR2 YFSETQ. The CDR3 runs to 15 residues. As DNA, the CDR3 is TGCGCCAGCAGCTTCTCCCCGGGACTACAAGAGACCCAGTACTTC. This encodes CASSFSPGLQETQYF.

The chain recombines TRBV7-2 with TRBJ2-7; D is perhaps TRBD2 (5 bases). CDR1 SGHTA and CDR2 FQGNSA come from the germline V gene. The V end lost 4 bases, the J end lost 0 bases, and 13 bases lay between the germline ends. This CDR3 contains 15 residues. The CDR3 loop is CASSSRGSLSYEQYF. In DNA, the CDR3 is TGTGCCAGCAGCTCACGGGGTAGTCTCTCCTACGAGCAGTACTTC.

The CDR3 region is CASSLAGTLKGYEQYF. The CDR3 bases are TGCGCCAGCAGCTTGGCCGGGACCTTAAAAGGCTACGAGCAGTACTTC. This rearrangement joins TRBV5-1 to TRBJ2-7, with D perhaps matching TRBD1 or TRBD2 (5 bases each). Trimming took off 0 bases at V and 3 bases at J, with 16 bases between the two ends. This CDR3 is 16 amino acids long. Per germline, CDR1 SGHRS and CDR2 YFSETQ.

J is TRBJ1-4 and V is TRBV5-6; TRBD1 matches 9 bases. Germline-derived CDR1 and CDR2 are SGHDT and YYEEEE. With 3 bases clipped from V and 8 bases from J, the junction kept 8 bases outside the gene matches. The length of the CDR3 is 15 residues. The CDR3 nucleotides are TGTGCCAGCAGCTCCCGGGACAGGGCCGGCGAAAAACTGTTTTTT. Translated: CASSSRDRAGEKLFF.

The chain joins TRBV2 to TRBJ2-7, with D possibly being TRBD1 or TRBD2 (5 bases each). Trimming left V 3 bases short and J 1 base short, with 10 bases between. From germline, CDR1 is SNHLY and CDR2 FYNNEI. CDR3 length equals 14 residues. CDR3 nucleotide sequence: TGTGCCAGCAGTGAGAATGGGGGATCCTACGAGCAGTACTTC. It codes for CASSENGGSYEQYF.

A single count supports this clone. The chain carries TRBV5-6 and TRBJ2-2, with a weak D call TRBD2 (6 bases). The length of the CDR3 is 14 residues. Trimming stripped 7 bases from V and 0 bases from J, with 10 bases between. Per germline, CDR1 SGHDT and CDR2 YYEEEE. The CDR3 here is CASRRLANTGELFF. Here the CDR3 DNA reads TGTGCCAGCCGACGACTAGCGAACACCGGGGAGCTGTTTTTT.

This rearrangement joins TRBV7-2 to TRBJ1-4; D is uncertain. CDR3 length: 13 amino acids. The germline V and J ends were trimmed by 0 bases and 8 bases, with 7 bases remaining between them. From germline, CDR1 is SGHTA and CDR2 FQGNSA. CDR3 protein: CASSLAGEEKLFF. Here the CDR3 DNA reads TGTGCCAGCAGCTTAGCTGGGGAGGAAAAACTGTTTTTT.

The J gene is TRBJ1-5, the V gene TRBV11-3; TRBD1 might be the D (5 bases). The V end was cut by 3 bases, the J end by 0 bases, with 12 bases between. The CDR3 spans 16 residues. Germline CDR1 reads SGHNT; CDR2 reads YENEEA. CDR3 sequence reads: CASSFERQYSNQPQHF. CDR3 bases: TGTGCCAGCAGCTTCGAAAGACAGTATAGCAATCAGCCCCAGCATTTT.

CDR3 sequence (DNA): TGTGCCAGCAGCTTAACCCAAGCACACTACAATGAGCAGTTCTTC. This codes for CASSLTQAHYNEQFF. The rearrangement joins TRBV11-3 to TRBJ2-1; no firm D call. Germline V gene lookup returns CDR1 SGHNT and CDR2 YENEEA. CDR3 length: 15 amino acids. V lost 2 bases, J lost 3 bases, and 11 bases lay in between.

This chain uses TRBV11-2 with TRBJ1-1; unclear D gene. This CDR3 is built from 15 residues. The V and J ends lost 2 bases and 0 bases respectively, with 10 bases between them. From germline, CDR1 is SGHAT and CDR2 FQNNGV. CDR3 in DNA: TGTGCCAGCAGCTTAAACGGACTGATGAACACTGAAGCTTTCTTT. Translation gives CASSLNGLMNTEAFF.

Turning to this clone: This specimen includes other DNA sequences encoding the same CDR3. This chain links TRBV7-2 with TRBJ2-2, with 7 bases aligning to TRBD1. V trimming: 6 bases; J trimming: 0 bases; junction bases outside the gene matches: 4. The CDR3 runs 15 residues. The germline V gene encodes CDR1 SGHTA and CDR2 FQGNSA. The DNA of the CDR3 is TGTGCCAGCAGTTTTACAGGGGCGAACACCGGGGAGCTGTTTTTT. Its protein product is CASSFTGANTGELFF.

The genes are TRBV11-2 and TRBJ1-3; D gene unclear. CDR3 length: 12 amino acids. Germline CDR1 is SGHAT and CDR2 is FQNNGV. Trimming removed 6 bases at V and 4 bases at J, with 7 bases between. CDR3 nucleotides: TGTGCCAGCAGTATAGAAGGAAACACCATATATTTT. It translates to CASSIEGNTIYF. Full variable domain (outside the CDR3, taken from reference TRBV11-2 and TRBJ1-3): EAGVAQSPRYKIIEKRQSVAFWCNPISGHATLYWYQQILGQGPKLLIQFQNNGVVDDSQLPKDRFSAERLKGVDSTLKIQPAKLEDSAVYLCASSIEGNTIYFGEGSWLTVV.

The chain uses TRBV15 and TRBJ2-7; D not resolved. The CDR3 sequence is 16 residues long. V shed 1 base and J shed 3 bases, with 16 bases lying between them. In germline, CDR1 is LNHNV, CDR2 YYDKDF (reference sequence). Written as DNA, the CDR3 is TGTGCCACCAGCAGAGGGGATCACTATCTAGTCTACGAGCAGTACTTC. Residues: CATSRGDHYLVYEQYF.

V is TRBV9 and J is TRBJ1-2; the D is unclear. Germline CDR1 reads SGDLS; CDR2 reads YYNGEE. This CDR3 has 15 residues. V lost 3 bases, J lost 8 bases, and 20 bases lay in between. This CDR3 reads CASSETPGQTQGYTF. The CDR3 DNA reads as TGTGCCAGCAGCGAGACTCCGGGCCAAACACAGGGCTACACCTTC.

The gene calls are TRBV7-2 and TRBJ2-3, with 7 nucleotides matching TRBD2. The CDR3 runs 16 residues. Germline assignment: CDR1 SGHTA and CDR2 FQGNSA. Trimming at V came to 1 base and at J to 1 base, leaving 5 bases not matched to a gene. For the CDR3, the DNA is TGTGCCAGCAGCTTAGTAGCGGGCGGGGGCACAGATACGCAGTATTTT. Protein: CASSLVAGGGTDTQYF. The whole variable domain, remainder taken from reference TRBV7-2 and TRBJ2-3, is GAGVSQSPSNKVTEKGKDVELRCDPISGHTALYWYRQSLGQGLEFLIYFQGNSAPDKSGLPSDRFSAERTGGSVSTLTIQRTQQEDSAVYLCASSLVAGGGTDTQYFGPGTRLTVL.

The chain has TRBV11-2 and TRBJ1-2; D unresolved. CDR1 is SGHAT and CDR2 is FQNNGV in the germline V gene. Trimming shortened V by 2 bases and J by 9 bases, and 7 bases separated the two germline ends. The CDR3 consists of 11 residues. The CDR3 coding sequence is TGTGCCAGCAGCTTAACCCTAAGCTACACCTTC. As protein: CASSLTLSYTF.

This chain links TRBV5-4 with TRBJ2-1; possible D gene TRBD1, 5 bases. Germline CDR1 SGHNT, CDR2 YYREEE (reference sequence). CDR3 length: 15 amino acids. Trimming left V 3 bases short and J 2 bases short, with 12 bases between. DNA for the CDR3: TGTGCCAGCAGCTACAACAGGCAGGCCTACAATGAGCAGTTCTTC. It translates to CASSYNRQAYNEQFF.

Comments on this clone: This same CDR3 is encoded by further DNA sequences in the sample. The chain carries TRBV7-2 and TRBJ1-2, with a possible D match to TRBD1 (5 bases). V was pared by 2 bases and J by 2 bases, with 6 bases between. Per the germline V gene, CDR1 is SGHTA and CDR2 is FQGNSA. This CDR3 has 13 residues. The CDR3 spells CASSLQGNYGYTF. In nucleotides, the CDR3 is TGTGCCAGCAGCTTACAGGGCAACTATGGCTACACCTTC.

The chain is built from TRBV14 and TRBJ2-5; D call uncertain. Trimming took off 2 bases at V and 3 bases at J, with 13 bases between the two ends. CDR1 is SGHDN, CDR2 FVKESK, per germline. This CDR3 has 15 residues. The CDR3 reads CASSQTQTRKETQYF. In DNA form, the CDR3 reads TGTGCCAGCAGCCAAACTCAGACTCGTAAAGAGACCCAGTACTTC.

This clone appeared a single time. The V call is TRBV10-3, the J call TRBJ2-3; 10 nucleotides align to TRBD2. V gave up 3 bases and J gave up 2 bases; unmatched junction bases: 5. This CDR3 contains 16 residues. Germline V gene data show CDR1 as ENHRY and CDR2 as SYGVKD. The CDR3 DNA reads TGTGCCATCAGTGACCCCGGACTAGCGGACACAGATACGCAGTATTTT. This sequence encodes CAISDPGLADTDTQYF.

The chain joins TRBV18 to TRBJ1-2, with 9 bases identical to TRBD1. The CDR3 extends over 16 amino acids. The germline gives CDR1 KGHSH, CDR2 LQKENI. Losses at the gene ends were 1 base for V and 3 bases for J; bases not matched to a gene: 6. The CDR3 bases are TGTGCCAGCTCACCACTGTCGGACAGGGGAGACTATGGCTACACCTTC. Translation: CASSPLSDRGDYGYTF.

CDR3 coding DNA: TGTGCCAGCAGCCAGGGTGTTTACAATGAGCAGTTCTTC. The encoded protein is CASSQGVYNEQFF. J is TRBJ2-1 and V is TRBV28, with D possibly TRBD1 on 5 matching bases. Trimming removed 6 bases from V and 4 bases from J, with 10 bases in between. CDR3 length equals 13 residues. Germline V gene lookup returns CDR1 MDHEN and CDR2 SYDVKM.

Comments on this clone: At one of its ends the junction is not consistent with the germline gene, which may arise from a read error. The CDR3 region is CASSQAGGGGTEAFF. The CDR3 DNA is TGCGCCAGCAGCCAAGCGGGTGGGGGAGGAACTGAAGCTTTCTTT. The rearrangement joins TRBV5-4 to TRBJ1-1, with a tentative D call TRBD1 (5 bases). Per germline, CDR1 SGHNT and CDR2 YYREEE (reference sequence). The CDR3 runs to 15 residues.

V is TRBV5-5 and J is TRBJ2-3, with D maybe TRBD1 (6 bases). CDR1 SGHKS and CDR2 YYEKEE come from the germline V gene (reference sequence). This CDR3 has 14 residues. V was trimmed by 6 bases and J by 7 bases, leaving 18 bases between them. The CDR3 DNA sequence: TGTGCCAGCAACCGCAGACAGGACCCCTATACGCAGTATTTT. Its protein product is CASNRRQDPYTQYF.

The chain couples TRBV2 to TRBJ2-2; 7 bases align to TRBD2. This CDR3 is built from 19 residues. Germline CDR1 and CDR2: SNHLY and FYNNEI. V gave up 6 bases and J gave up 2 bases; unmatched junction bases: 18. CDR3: CASRLRGFGASGNTGELFF. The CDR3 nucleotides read TGTGCCAGCAGATTACGAGGGTTTGGGGCTAGCGGAAACACCGGGGAGCTGTTTTTT.

The CDR3 loop reads CASCPFGGGNNEQFF. Written as DNA, the CDR3 is TGTGCCAGCTGTCCGTTTGGTGGCGGGAACAATGAGCAGTTCTTC. The chain employs TRBV28 and TRBJ2-1; the D gene is possibly TRBD2 (6 bases). The CDR3 has 15 residues. V shed 8 bases and J shed 5 bases, with 19 bases lying between them. Per germline, CDR1 MDHEN and CDR2 SYDVKM.

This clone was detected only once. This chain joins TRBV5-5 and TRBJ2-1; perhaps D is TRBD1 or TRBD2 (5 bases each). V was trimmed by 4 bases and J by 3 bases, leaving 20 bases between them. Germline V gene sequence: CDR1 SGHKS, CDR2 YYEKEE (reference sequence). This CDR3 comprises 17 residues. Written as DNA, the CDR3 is TGTGCCAGCAGCCACATCGGGGCCTCGACATTCTACAATGAGCAGTTCTTC. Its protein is CASSHIGASTFYNEQFF.